Listed here are 5 T cell receptor beta chains from one sample, sequenced in a study of blood T cell repertoires in COVID-19. Libraries were prepared by immunoSEQ multiplex PCR; TCRdb keeps only in-frame clonotypes and omits some of them. The table has about 100,000 clones, about 84% seen once. Material: peripheral blood. These receptors were collected from a human donor in a cohort sampled during active COVID-19.

The V gene is TRBV5-6, the J gene TRBJ2-5, with D hard to call. Germline V gene lookup returns CDR1 SGHDT and CDR2 YYEEEE. V gave up 4 bases and J gave up 2 bases, with 3 bases separating them. This CDR3 region has 11 residues. The chain's CDR3 is CASSLQETQYF. CDR3 DNA sequence: TGTGCCAGCAGCCTACAAGAGACCCAGTACTTC.

This chain uses TRBV27 with TRBJ2-6; D is ambiguous. The germline CDR1 and CDR2 sequences are MNHEY and SMNVEV (reference sequence). The CDR3 loop spans 15 amino acids. Trimming removed 5 bases at V and 2 bases at J, with 10 bases between. The CDR3, as DNA: TGTGCCAGCAGTCGTGCGGCTGCTGGGGCCAACGTCCTGACTTTC. Protein: CASSRAAAGANVLTF. The full variable domain, with the rest looked up from reference TRBV27 and TRBJ2-6, is EAQVTQNPRYLITVTGKKLTVTCSQNMNHEYMSWYRQDPGLGLRQIYYSMNVEVTDKGDVPEGYKVSRKEKRNFPLILESPSPNQTSLYFCASSRAAAGANVLTFGAGSRLTVL.

The V call is TRBV5-1, the J call TRBJ2-5; D unclear. In germline, CDR1 is SGHRS, CDR2 YFSETQ. V shed 0 bases and J shed 1 base, with 4 bases lying between them. The CDR3 spans 13 residues. The CDR3 loop reads CASSLASQETQYF. CDR3 bases: TGCGCCAGCAGCTTGGCCAGCCAAGAGACCCAGTACTTC.

J is TRBJ2-2 and V is TRBV15, with 7 bases that match TRBD2. Germline V gene data show CDR1 as LNHNV and CDR2 as YYDKDF (reference sequence). The CDR3 consists of 18 residues. The V gene end was trimmed by 0 bases and the J gene end by 4 bases; junction bases not matched to a gene: 11. The CDR3 is CATSRDLGRRETTGELFF. DNA for the CDR3: TGTGCCACCAGCAGAGATCTAGGCCGGCGGGAGACCACCGGGGAGCTGTTTTTT. The full variable domain, with the rest looked up from reference TRBV15 and TRBJ2-2, is DAMVIQNPRYQVTQFGKPVTLSCSQTLNHNVMYWYQQKSSQAPKLLFHYYDKDFNNEADTPDNFQSRRPNTSFCFLDIRSPGLGDTAMYLCATSRDLGRRETTGELFFGEGSRLTVL.

V is TRBV3-1 (or the pseudogene TRBV3-2) and J is TRBJ2-6; a weak D match, TRBD1 (5 bases). The length of the CDR3 is 15 residues. CDR1 and CDR2 from the germline V gene are LGHDT and YNNKEL (reference sequence). The ends were cut back, 3 bases at V and 2 bases at J, with 8 bases in the middle. The CDR3 sequence: CASSQGQAGANVLTF. CDR3 DNA: TGTGCCAGCAGCCAGGGGCAGGCTGGGGCCAACGTCCTGACTTTC.